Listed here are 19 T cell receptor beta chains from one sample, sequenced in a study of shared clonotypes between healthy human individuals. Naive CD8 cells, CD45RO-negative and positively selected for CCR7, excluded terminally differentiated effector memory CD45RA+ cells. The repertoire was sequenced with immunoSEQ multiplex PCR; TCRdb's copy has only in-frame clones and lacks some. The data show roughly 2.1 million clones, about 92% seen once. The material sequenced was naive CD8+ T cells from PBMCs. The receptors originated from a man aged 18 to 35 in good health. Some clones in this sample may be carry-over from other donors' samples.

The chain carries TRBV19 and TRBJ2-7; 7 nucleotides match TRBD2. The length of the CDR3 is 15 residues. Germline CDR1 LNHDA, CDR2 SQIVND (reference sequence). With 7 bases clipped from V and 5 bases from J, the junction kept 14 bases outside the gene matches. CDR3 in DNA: TGTGCCAGTACTCGCGGGGGAGTCGGTATCCACGAGCAGTACTTC. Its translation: CASTRGGVGIHEQYF.

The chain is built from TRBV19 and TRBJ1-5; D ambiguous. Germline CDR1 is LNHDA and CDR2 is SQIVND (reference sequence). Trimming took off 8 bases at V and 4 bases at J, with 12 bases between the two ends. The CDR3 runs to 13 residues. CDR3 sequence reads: CASLEYGNQPQHF. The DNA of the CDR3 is TGTGCCAGTCTTGAGTATGGGAATCAGCCCCAGCATTTT.

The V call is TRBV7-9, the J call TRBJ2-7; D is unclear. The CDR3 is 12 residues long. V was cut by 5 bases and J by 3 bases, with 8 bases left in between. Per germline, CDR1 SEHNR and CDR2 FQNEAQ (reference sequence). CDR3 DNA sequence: TGTGCCAGCAGCCAACAGAACTACGAGCAGTACTTC. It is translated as CASSQQNYEQYF.

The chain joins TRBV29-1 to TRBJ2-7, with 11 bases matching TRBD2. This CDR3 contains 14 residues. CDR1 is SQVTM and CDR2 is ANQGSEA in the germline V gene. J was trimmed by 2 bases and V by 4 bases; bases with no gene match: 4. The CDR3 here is CSVGRTSGPYEQYF. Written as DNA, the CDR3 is TGCAGCGTTGGTCGGACTAGCGGGCCCTACGAGCAGTACTTC.

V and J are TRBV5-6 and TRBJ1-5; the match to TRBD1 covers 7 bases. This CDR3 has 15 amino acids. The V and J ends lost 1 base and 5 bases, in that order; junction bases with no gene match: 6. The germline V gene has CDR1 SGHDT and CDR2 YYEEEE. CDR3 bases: TGTGCCAGCAGCTTGTCAGGGGGATTGGATCAGCCCCAGCATTTT. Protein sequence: CASSLSGGLDQPQHF. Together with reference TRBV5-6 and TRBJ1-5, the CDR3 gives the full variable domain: DAGVTQSPTHLIKTRGQQVTLRCSPKSGHDTVSWYQQALGQGPQFIFQYYEEEERQRGNFPDRFSGHQFPNYSSELNVNALLLGDSALYLCASSLSGGLDQPQHFGDGTRLSIL.

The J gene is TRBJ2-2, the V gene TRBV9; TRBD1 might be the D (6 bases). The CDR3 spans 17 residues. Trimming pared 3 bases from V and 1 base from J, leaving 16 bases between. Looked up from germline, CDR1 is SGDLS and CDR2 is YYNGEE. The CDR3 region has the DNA TGTGCCAGCAGCGGGTCGTTAAGGACAGAGAACACCGGGGAGCTGTTTTTT. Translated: CASSGSLRTENTGELFF.

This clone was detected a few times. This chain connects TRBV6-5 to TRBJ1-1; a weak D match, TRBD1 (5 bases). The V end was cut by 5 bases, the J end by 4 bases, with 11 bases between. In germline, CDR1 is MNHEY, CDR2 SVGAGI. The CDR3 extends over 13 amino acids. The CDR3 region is CASSPGGFTEAFF. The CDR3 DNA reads TGTGCCAGCAGTCCCGGGGGTTTCACTGAAGCTTTCTTT.

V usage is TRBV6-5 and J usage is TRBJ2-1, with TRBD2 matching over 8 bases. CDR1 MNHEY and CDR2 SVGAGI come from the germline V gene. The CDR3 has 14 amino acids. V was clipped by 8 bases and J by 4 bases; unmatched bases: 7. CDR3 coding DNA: TGTGCCAGCTCGGGGGGGCCCCAATACAATGAGCAGTTCTTC. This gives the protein CASSGGPQYNEQFF.

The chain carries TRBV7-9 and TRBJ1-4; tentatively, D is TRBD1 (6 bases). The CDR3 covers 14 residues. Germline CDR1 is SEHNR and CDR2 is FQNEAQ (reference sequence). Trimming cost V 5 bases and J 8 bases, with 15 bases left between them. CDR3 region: CASSPSLGAEKLFF. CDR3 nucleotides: TGTGCCAGCAGCCCCTCCCTGGGGGCAGAAAAACTGTTTTTT.

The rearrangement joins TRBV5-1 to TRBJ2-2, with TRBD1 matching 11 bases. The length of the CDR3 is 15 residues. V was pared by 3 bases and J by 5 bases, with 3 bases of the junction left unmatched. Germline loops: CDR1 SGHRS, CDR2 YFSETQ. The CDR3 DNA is TGCGCCAGCAGCTCGGACAGGGGGCATACCGGGGAGCTGTTTTTT. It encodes CASSSDRGHTGELFF.

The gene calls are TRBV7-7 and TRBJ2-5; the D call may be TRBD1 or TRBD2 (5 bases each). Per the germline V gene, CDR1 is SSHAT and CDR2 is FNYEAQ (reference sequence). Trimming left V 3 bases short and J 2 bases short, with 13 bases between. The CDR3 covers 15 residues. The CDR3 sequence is CASSFGTGSQETQYF. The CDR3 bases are TGTGCCAGCAGCTTCGGGACGGGATCGCAAGAGACCCAGTACTTC.

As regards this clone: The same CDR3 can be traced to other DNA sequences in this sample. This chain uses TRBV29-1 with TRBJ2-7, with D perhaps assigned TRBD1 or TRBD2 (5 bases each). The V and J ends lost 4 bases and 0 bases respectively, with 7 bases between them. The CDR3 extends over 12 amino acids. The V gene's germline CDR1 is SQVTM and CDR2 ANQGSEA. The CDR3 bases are TGCAGCGTTGTAGGGACCTCCTACGAGCAGTACTTC. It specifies CSVVGTSYEQYF.

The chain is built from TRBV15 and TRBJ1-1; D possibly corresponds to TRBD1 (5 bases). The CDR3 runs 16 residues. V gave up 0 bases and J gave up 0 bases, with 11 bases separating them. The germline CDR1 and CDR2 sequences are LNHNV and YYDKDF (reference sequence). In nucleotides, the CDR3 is TGTGCCACCAGCAGAGATCCGGGGGATATGAACACTGAAGCTTTCTTT. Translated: CATSRDPGDMNTEAFF.

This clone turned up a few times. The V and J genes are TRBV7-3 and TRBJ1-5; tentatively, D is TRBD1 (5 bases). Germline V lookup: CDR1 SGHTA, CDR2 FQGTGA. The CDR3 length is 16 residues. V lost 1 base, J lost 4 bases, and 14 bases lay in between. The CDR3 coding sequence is TGTGCCAGCAGCTTAAAGGGACCCCTCCCAAATCAGCCCCAGCATTTT. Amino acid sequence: CASSLKGPLPNQPQHF.

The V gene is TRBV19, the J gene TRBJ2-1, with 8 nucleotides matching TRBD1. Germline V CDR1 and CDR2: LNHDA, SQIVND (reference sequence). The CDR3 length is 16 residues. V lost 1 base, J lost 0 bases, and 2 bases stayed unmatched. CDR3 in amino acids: CASSIADRASYNEQFF. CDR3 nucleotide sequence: TGTGCCAGTAGTATAGCGGACAGGGCCTCCTACAATGAGCAGTTCTTC. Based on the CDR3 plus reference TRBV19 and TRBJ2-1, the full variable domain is DGGITQSPKYLFRKEGQNVTLSCEQNLNHDAMYWYRQDPGQGLRLIYYSQIVNDFQKGDIAEGYSVSREKKESFPLTVTSAQKNPTAFYLCASSIADRASYNEQFFGPGTRLTVL.

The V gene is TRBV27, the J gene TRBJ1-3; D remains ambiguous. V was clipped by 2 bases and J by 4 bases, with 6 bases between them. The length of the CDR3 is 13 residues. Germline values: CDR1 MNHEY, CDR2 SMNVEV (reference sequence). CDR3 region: CASSLVPGNTIYF. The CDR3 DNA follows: TGTGCCAGCAGTTTAGTCCCCGGAAACACCATATATTTT.

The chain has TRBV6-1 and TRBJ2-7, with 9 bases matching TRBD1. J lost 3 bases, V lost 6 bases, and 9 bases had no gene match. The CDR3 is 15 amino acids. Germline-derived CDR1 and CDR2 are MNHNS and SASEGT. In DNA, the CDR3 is TGTGCCAGCAGGATACAGGGGGCGCTGGGCTACGAGCAGTACTTC. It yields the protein CASRIQGALGYEQYF.

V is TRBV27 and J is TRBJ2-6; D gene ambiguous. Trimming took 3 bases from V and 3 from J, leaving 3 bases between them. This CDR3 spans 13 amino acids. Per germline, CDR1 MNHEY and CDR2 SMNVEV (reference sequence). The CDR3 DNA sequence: TGTGCCAGCAGTTTCGATGGGGCCAACGTCCTGACTTTC. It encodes CASSFDGANVLTF.

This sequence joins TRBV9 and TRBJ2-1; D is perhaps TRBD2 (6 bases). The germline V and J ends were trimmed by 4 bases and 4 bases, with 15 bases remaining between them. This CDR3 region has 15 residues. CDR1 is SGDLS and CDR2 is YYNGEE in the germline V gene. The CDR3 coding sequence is TGTGCCAGCAGCAAAGAAGGTAGCGGATACAATGAGCAGTTCTTC. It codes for CASSKEGSGYNEQFF.